This entry describes one T cell receptor beta chain. The antigen is unknown. This CDR3 has 14 residues. V gave up 5 bases and J gave up 1 base; unmatched junction bases: 3. Germline V gene sequence: CDR1 SGHRS, CDR2 YFSETQ. Peripheral blood, together with lesional scalp punch biopsies, was collected from alopecia areata patients. This specimen belongs to a study of CD8+ T cells in alopecia areata. Overall study findings and caveats: More clonal than normal scalp was lesional scalp, particularly alopecia totalis/universalis.

Extraction of RNA preceded its reverse transcription into cDNA, which served as the sequencing template. Sequencing used immunoSEQ multiplex PCR; TCRdb keeps in-frame clones, though not all of them. The table lists 130,000 or so clones, 45% to 50% of them singletons. The clonotype was recovered from a human donor with alopecia areata. This rearrangement joins TRBV5-1 to TRBJ2-7; the match to TRBD2 covers 10 bases. Material for sequencing was NKG2D-low CD8+ T cells sorted from blood. The DNA of the CDR3 is TGCGCCAGCAGTGAACTAGCGGGGTCCTACGAGCAGTACTTC. Protein: CASSELAGSYEQYF.